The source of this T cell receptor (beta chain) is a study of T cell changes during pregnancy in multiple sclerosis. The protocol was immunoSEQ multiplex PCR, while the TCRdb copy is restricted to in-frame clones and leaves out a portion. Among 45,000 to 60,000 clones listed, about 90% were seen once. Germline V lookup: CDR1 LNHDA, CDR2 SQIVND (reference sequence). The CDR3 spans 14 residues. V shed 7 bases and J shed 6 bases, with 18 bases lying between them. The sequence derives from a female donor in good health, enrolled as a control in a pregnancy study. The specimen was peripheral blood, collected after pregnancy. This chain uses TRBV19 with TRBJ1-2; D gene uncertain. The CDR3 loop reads CASNPTMDGDGYTF. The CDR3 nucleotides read TGTGCCAGTAACCCTACCATGGACGGGGATGGCTACACCTTC.